This TCR beta chain came from a study of T-cell memory formation after mild COVID-19. Study results and caveats: Researchers report contracting CD4+ clones mostly in CM and EM, with CD8+ clones in EMRA.

This clonotype was seen a handful of times. Its target is unknown. TCRdb passed the 5' RACE reads through MiXCR, listing each CDR3 protein once. The sample includes hundreds of thousands of distinct CDR3 sequences, 20% to 25% of them seen just once. The germline gives CDR1 MGHRA, CDR2 YSYEKL. The V end was cut by 1 base, the J end by 2 bases, with 9 bases between. The CDR3 loop spans 14 amino acids. Specimen: PBMCs or a T cell subset sorted from them (not recorded which). This sequence originates from an adult woman who had mild COVID-19 (a few samples of this study predate the infection). Cell type and time point are not known. V and J are TRBV4-1 and TRBJ2-7, with D perhaps matching TRBD2 (5 bases). CDR3 in DNA: TGCGCCAGCAGCCAAGTGCAGCGGACCTACGAGCAGTACTTC. Amino acid sequence: CASSQVQRTYEQYF.